The sequence of this T cell receptor (beta chain) was determined in a study of T cell responses to AZD1222 COVID-19 vaccine. Findings and limits, study-wide: Spike-specific TCR repertoires showed rising breadth and depth after two AZD1222 doses. Clonal diversity was possibly underestimated, and white British individuals and females predominated among donors. Unmutated variant regions are reportedly the target of nearly half of TCRs that are spike-specific. Repertoires were collected only later (after the peak T cell response had occurred).

The CDR3 sequence is 13 residues long. The ends were cut back, 3 bases at V and 4 bases at J, with 10 bases in the middle. Per the germline V gene, CDR1 is SGHAT and CDR2 is FQDESV (reference sequence). The protocol was immunoSEQ multiplex PCR, while the TCRdb copy is restricted to in-frame clones and leaves out a portion. The table includes about 150,000 clones, around nine tenths detected once. Comment on this clone: Its antigen is still unknown.

The starting material was peripheral blood, obtained on day 0 of AZD1222 vaccination. The sequence was obtained from an adult in good health. V is TRBV11-1 and J is TRBJ2-7; unclear D gene. CDR3 sequence (DNA): TGTGCCAGCAGCTTCGATACGGGTTACGAGCAGTACTTC. It is translated as CASSFDTGYEQYF.